The 8 T cell receptor beta chains below were found in one sample sequenced in a study of T cells in women clearing cervical HPV infection. The method was immunoSEQ multiplex PCR; TCRdb's version includes in-frame clones alone and lacks a portion of them. The sample's table shows 25,000 to 35,000 clones. Sequencing used blood buffy coat. The receptors derive from a woman between 18 and 70 years old with a cervical HPV16 infection that either progressed to CIN3+ or cleared (not recorded which).

Remarks on this clone: The sequenced fragment ends 3 residues before the CDR3 boundary, so the rest is inferred from the germline J gene. The chain links TRBV2 to TRBJ1-1, with a tentative D call TRBD1 (6 bases). V was trimmed by 2 bases and J by 2 bases, leaving 12 bases between them. CDR1 and CDR2 (germline): SNHLY, FYNNEI. This CDR3 is built from 15 residues. Partial CDR3 DNA: TGTGCCAGCAGTGAACGAGGGGGATCAAACACTGAA. It encodes CASSERGGSNTE. The CDR3 in its entirety is CASSERGGSNTEAFF.

Comments on this clone: The CDR3 end is not reached by the read, which stops 3 residues before it; the germline J gene fills it in. This chain connects TRBV18 to TRBJ1-5; perhaps TRBD1 as D (6 bases). CDR1 and CDR2 from the germline V gene are KGHSH and LQKENI. The CDR3 spans 15 residues. V was pared by 3 bases and J by 4 bases, with 13 bases between. The covered CDR3 bases are TGTGCCAGCTCACCCGGGCAGGGGCAGAATCAGCCC. It is translated as CASSPGQGQNQP. The CDR3 reads in full as CASSPGQGQNQPQHF. The full variable domain, with the rest looked up from reference TRBV18 and TRBJ1-5, is NAGVMQNPRHLVRRRGQEARLRCSPMKGHSHVYWYRQLPEEGLKFMVYLQKENIIDESGMPKERFSAEFPKEGPSILRIQQVVRGDSAAYFCASSPGQGQNQPQHFGDGTRLSIL.

Concerning this clone itself: The CDR3 end falls 3 residues outside the read, so it is completed with the germline J gene. The chain combines TRBV9 with TRBJ2-5; 12 bases line up with TRBD2. The germline V gene encodes CDR1 SGDLS and CDR2 YYNGEE. V shed 2 bases, J shed 3 bases, and the junction held 5 bases outside the gene matches. CDR3 length: 16 amino acids. This CDR3 reads CASSVLGLAGKETQYF. The DNA read from the CDR3 is TGTGCCAGCAGCGTCCTAGGACTAGCGGGGAAAGAGACC.

Worth noting for this clone: The read gets to within 3 residues of the CDR3 end, and the germline J gene fills in the rest. V usage is TRBV30 and J usage is TRBJ1-1; D is perhaps TRBD1 (5 bases). CDR1 is GTSNPN and CDR2 is SVGIG in the germline V gene (reference sequence). The CDR3 has 13 residues. Deletions cut 1 base from V and 0 bases from J, with 6 bases between. The CDR3 is CAWSGQMNTEAFF. CDR3 bases read: TGTGCCTGGAGTGGACAGATGAACACTGAA.

In the case of this clone: Read data end 3 residues before the CDR3 end; the end is taken from the germline J gene. V is TRBV15 and J is TRBJ1-1; 8 nucleotides line up with TRBD1. This CDR3 region has 15 residues. Germline V gene lookup returns CDR1 LNHNV and CDR2 YYDKDF (reference sequence). The sequenced CDR3 bases are TGTGCCACCAGCAGAGATGGACAGGGAGGGATTCGA. Protein sequence: CATSRDGQGGIR. The entire CDR3 protein reads CATSRDGQGGIRAFF.

CDR3 amino acids: CSAGGSANGNEQFF. Incomplete CDR3 DNA: TGCAGCGCCGGGGGGAGCGCAAACGGAAATGAG. The chain uses TRBV29-1 and TRBJ2-1; 7 nucleotides line up with TRBD2. The read terminates 3 residues ahead of where the CDR3 ends, so the germline J gene completes it. The CDR3 length is 14 residues. In germline, CDR1 is SQVTM, CDR2 ANQGSEA. With 7 bases clipped from V and 7 bases from J, the junction kept 13 bases outside the gene matches.

Concerning this clone: The read gets to within 3 residues of the CDR3 end, and the germline J gene fills in the rest. This chain links TRBV28 with TRBJ2-7; 9 positions agree with TRBD1. The CDR3 length is 14 residues. The germline V gene has CDR1 MDHEN and CDR2 SYDVKM. V trimming: 6 bases; J trimming: 0 bases; junction bases outside the gene matches: 3. The part of the CDR3 DNA that was read is TGTGCCAGCAGACGGGACAGGGCCTCCTACGAG. Protein product: CASRRDRASYE. The CDR3 in its entirety is CASRRDRASYEQYF.

A note on this clone: The read terminates 3 residues before the CDR3 end, so the remaining end is supplied by the germline J gene. The chain has TRBV29-1 and TRBJ1-1; perhaps TRBD1 as D (5 bases). CDR1 is SQVTM, CDR2 ANQGSEA, per germline. The CDR3 consists of 11 residues. Deletions cut 5 bases from V and 7 bases from J, with 11 bases between. The CDR3 protein is CSVSRRGEAFF. CDR3 DNA, as far as it was read: TGCAGCGTTTCCCGGAGGGGTGAA.